This entry lists 21 T cell receptor beta chains sequenced from one sample in a study of cytomegalovirus exposure and HLA in healthy donors. This PCR relied on a set of 60 Vbeta primers and 13 Jbeta primers. The data were produced by immunoSEQ multiplex PCR, yet TCRdb's version contains in-frame clones alone and is incomplete. The table has roughly 200,000 clones, about 82% seen once. The sequencing input was PBMCs. All receptors derive from a man aged 25-40 years in good health and CMV-seronegative.

Only a few counts were recorded for this clone. V and J are TRBV25-1 and TRBJ1-2; D gene ambiguous. The CDR3 has 12 residues. V was trimmed by 3 bases and J by 4 bases, leaving 6 bases between them. Germline V CDR1 and CDR2: MGHDK, SYGVNS. The CDR3 DNA reads as TGTGCCAGCAGTGACAGGATCTATGGCTACACCTTC. Translated, it gives CASSDRIYGYTF.

The rearrangement uses TRBV27 and TRBJ1-2; 10 nucleotides match TRBD1. Per the germline V gene, CDR1 is MNHEY and CDR2 is SMNVEV (reference sequence). This CDR3 is 19 amino acids long. Trimming took 4 bases from V and 6 from J; bases not matched to a gene: 20. This CDR3 is CASSSHERGVRDRGHGYTF. The CDR3 DNA reads TGTGCCAGCAGTTCGCATGAGAGGGGGGTTAGGGACAGGGGCCATGGCTACACCTTC.

J is TRBJ1-4 and V is TRBV19, with 8 bases lining up with TRBD1. The CDR3 contains 15 residues. Germline CDR1 reads LNHDA; CDR2 reads SQIVND (reference sequence). V was clipped by 3 bases and J by 8 bases; unmatched bases: 8. The CDR3 loop reads CASSIPQGAVEKLFF. CDR3 coding DNA: TGTGCCAGTAGTATCCCTCAGGGGGCGGTGGAAAAACTGTTTTTT.

Remarks on this clone: Germline and junction disagree at one end, which may indicate a read error. V gene TRBV6-5 combines with J gene TRBJ2-6; 7 nucleotides agree with TRBD1. CDR1 and CDR2 (germline): MNHEY, SVGAGI. The CDR3 sequence is 15 residues long. This CDR3 is CASSARGSGASVLTF. The CDR3 DNA reads TGTGCCAGCAGTGCCAGGGGGTCTGGGGCCAGCGTCCTGACTTTC.

J is TRBJ2-2 and V is TRBV21-1; TRBD1, the D gene given by the table, was not confirmed from the DNA. TRBV21-1 is a pseudogene segment. This CDR3 comprises 16 residues. Here the CDR3 reads CATRGRGKSNTGELFF. CDR3 nucleotides: TGTGCCACCAGGGGCAGGGGTAAATCGAACACCGGGGAGCTGTTTTTT.

The chain joins TRBV28 to TRBJ1-2, with 7 bases that match TRBD1. Germline assignment: CDR1 MDHEN and CDR2 SYDVKM. The CDR3 is 15 residues long. The V gene end was trimmed by 2 bases and the J gene end by 2 bases; junction bases not matched to a gene: 5. This chain's CDR3 is CASSLPQDRNYGYTF. DNA of the CDR3: TGTGCCAGCAGTTTACCCCAGGACAGGAACTATGGCTACACCTTC.

V gene TRBV10-3 combines with J gene TRBJ2-3; D is unclear. The length of the CDR3 is 13 residues. CDR1 is ENHRY, CDR2 SYGVKD, per germline. Trimming shortened V by 4 bases and J by 5 bases, and 10 bases separated the two germline ends. The CDR3 bases are TGTGCCATCAGTGCGACGGGTGGAGATACGCAGTATTTT. This codes for CAISATGGDTQYF.

This chain links TRBV13 with TRBJ1-2; D possibly corresponds to TRBD1 (5 bases). This CDR3 has 13 amino acids. CDR1 PRHDT and CDR2 FYEKMQ come from the germline V gene (reference sequence). Trimming cost V 4 bases and J 7 bases, with 13 bases left between them. The CDR3 sequence: CASSSQVYSGYTF. Written as DNA, the CDR3 is TGTGCCAGCAGCTCACAGGTTTATAGTGGCTACACCTTC. The full variable domain, rest sourced from reference TRBV13 and TRBJ1-2, is AAGVIQSPRHLIKEKRETATLKCYPIPRHDTVYWYQQGPGQDPQFLISFYEKMQSDKGSIPDRFSAQQFSDYHSELNMSSLELGDSALYFCASSSQVYSGYTFGSGTRLTVV.

This chain connects TRBV4-2 to TRBJ1-2; D unclear. The CDR3 runs 15 residues. Germline V gives CDR1 LGHNA, CDR2 YNFKEQ. Trimming pared 4 bases from V and 2 bases from J, leaving 14 bases between. Here the CDR3 reads CASSLREVPNYGYTF. CDR3 nucleotides: TGTGCCAGCAGCCTCCGGGAGGTCCCAAACTATGGCTACACCTTC.

This clone has just one count. This chain connects TRBV11-2 to TRBJ2-5, with 8 nucleotides matching TRBD1. The end of the DNA is better explained by TRBJ2-7, so the J call may be wrong. Germline V gene data show CDR1 as SGHAT and CDR2 as FQNNGV. The CDR3 covers 17 residues. The CDR3 loop is CASSFSVGTGGKGEQYF. CDR3 DNA sequence: TGTGCCAGCAGCTTTAGTGTAGGGACAGGAGGCAAGGGCGAGCAGTACTTC.

This clone was recorded only once. The junction departs from germline at one end; a sequencing error may be responsible. V is TRBV2 and J is TRBJ1-6, with a weak D call TRBD1 (5 bases). The CDR3 runs 17 residues. CDR1 and CDR2 from the germline V gene are SNHLY and FYNNEI. The CDR3 loop reads CASSRQLPLPNNSPPHF. The DNA of the CDR3 is TGTGCCAGCAGTCGACAGTTGCCTCTACCGAATAATTCACCCCCCCACTTT.

J is TRBJ2-3 and V is TRBV5-4; 11 nucleotides line up with TRBD2. This CDR3 contains 16 residues. The trim removed 3 bases at V and 2 bases at J, leaving 5 bases unmatched. Germline-derived CDR1 and CDR2 are SGHNT and YYREEE (reference sequence). The CDR3 is CASSSLSGGATDTQYF. DNA for the CDR3: TGTGCCAGCAGCTCCCTTAGCGGGGGGGCCACAGATACGCAGTATTTT.

CDR3 residues: CASSLEGQGPWANEKLFF. The DNA for the CDR3 is TGTGCCAGCAGCTTAGAGGGACAGGGACCGTGGGCTAATGAAAAACTGTTTTTT. J is TRBJ1-4 and V is TRBV7-9; 9 bases are shared with TRBD1. The J segment lost 3 bases and the V segment lost 1 base, leaving 9 bases of the junction unmatched. Germline V gene lookup returns CDR1 SEHNR and CDR2 FQNEAQ (reference sequence). CDR3 length equals 18 residues.

This clone was seen a single time. The chain combines TRBV6-1 with TRBJ2-1; D may be TRBD2 (6 bases). Trimming pared 4 bases from V and 9 bases from J, leaving 16 bases between. This CDR3 is built from 14 residues. Germline V gene data show CDR1 as MNHNS and CDR2 as SASEGT. The CDR3 bases are TGTGCCAGCAGTGCCGTCGGGGGATTGCGTGAGCAGTTCTTC. Amino acids: CASSAVGGLREQFF.

This clone has a handful of counts. The chain has TRBV2 and TRBJ2-5, with TRBD2 matching over 7 bases. In germline, CDR1 is SNHLY, CDR2 FYNNEI. The V segment lost 5 bases and the J segment 5 bases; nucleotides outside the gene matches: 8. The CDR3 has 14 amino acids. The CDR3 sequence is CASSRTSSWETQYF. CDR3 bases: TGTGCCAGCAGTCGGACTAGTAGTTGGGAGACCCAGTACTTC. The variable domain in full, with the rest retrieved from reference TRBV2 and TRBJ2-5, is EPEVTQTPSHQVTQMGQEVILRCVPISNHLYFYWYRQILGQKVEFLVSFYNNEISEKSEIFDDQFSVERPDGSNFTLKIRSTKLEDSAMYFCASSRTSSWETQYFGPGTRLLVL.

The CDR3 sequence: CASSFPGTGTWEQYF. CDR3 in DNA: TGTGCCAGCAGCTTTCCCGGGACAGGGACGTGGGAGCAGTACTTC. The chain employs TRBV5-4 and TRBJ2-7, with 9 bases aligning to TRBD1. The CDR3 has 15 residues. V gave up 2 bases and J gave up 7 bases; unmatched junction bases: 10. The germline V gene has CDR1 SGHNT and CDR2 YYREEE (reference sequence).

The chain joins TRBV2 to TRBJ2-2; 9 bases fit TRBD1. CDR1 is SNHLY and CDR2 is FYNNEI in the germline V gene. CDR3 length equals 14 residues. V gave up 8 bases and J gave up 5 bases; unmatched junction bases: 6. As DNA, the CDR3 is TGTGCCAGCGGGGGACAGGGAAAGACCGGGGAGCTGTTTTTT. Its translation: CASGGQGKTGELFF.

This chain uses TRBV15 with TRBJ1-6; 11 nucleotides line up with TRBD1. Germline V CDR1 and CDR2: LNHNV, YYDKDF (reference sequence). The CDR3 length is 17 residues. V was pared by 1 base and J by 8 bases, with 7 bases of the junction left unmatched. The CDR3 DNA reads as TGTGCCACCAGCAGAGGGACAGGGGGCGCCGGGCATTCACCCCTCCACTTT. Translating gives CATSRGTGGAGHSPLHF. The variable domain in full, with the rest retrieved from reference TRBV15 and TRBJ1-6, is DAMVIQNPRYQVTQFGKPVTLSCSQTLNHNVMYWYQQKSSQAPKLLFHYYDKDFNNEADTPDNFQSRRPNTSFCFLDIRSPGLGDTAMYLCATSRGTGGAGHSPLHFGNGTRLTVT.

About this clone itself: One end of the junction fails to match germline, which may point to a read error. The same CDR3 can be traced to other DNA sequences in this sample. The V and J genes are TRBV4-1 and TRBJ1-1; D uncertain. The CDR3 runs 16 residues. CDR1 and CDR2 from the germline V gene are MGHRA and YSYEKL. The CDR3: CASSQDGTVWNTEAFF. The CDR3 DNA follows: TGCGCTAGCAGCCAAGATGGCACCGTCTGGAACACTGAAGCTTTCTTT.

V is TRBV6-5 and J is TRBJ1-2; D is undetermined. The germline CDR1 and CDR2 sequences are MNHEY and SVGAGI. The CDR3 runs to 13 residues. The V end lost 2 bases, the J end lost 4 bases, and 8 bases lay between the germline ends. In DNA form, the CDR3 reads TGTGCCAGCAGTTACGAGGGAGGCTATGGCTACACCTTC. This encodes CASSYEGGYGYTF.

The chain employs TRBV6-5 and TRBJ2-2, with TRBD2 identical over 12 bases. With 6 bases clipped from V and 7 bases from J, the junction kept 6 bases outside the gene matches. CDR1 and CDR2 (germline): MNHEY, SVGAGI. CDR3 length: 15 amino acids. CDR3 in amino acids: CASSPSGGAVGELFF. CDR3 in DNA: TGTGCCAGCAGCCCTAGCGGGGGGGCCGTCGGGGAGCTGTTTTTT.